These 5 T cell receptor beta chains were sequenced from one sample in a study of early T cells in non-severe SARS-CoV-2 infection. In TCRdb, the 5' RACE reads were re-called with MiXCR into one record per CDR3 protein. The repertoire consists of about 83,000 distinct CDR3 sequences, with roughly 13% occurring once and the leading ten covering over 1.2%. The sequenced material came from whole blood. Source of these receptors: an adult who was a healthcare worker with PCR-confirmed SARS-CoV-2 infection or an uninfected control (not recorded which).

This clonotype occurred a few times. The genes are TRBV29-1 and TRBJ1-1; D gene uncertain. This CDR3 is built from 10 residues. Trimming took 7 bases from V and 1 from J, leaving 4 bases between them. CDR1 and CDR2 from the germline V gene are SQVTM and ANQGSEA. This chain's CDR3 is CSGWNTEAFF. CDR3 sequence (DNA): TGCAGCGGGTGGAACACTGAAGCTTTCTTT.

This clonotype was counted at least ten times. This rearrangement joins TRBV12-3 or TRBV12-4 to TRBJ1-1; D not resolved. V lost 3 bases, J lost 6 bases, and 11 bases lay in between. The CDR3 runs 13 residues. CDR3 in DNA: TGTGCCAGCAGTTTCGTAGGGAATTCTGAAGCTTTCTTT. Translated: CASSFVGNSEAFF.

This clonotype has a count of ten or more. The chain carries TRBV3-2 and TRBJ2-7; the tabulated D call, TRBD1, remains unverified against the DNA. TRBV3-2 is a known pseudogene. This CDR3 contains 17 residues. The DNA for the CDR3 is TGTGCCAGCAGCCAAGATGAAGGGGGCAGCCTACTCTACGAGCAGTACTTC. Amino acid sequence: CASSQDEGGSLLYEQYF.

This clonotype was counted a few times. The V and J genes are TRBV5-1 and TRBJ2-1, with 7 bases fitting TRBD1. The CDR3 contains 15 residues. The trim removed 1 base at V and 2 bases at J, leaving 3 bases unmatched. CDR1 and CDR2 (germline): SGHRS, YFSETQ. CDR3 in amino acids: CASSLSGGPYNEQFF. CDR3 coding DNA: TGCGCCAGCAGCTTGTCAGGGGGTCCCTACAATGAGCAGTTCTTC.

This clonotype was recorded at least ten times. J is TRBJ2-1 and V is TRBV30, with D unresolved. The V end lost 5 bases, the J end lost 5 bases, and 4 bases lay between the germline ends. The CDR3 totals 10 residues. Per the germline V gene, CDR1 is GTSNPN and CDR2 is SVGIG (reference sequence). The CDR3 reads CAWGNNEQFF. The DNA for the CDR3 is TGTGCCTGGGGAAACAATGAGCAGTTCTTC. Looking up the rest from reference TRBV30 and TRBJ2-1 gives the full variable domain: SQTIHQWPATLVQPVGSPLSLECTVEGTSNPNLYWYRQAAGRGLQLLFYSVGIGQISSEVPQNLSASRPQDRQFILSSKKLLLSDSGFYLCAWGNNEQFFGPGTRLTVL.